This T cell receptor beta chain was identified in a study of blood T cell repertoires in COVID-19. Whole-study context: PBMCs, B-cell-depleted T cells, or T cells were the source of the cDNA or gDNA that made up the material.

The V gene lost 5 bases and the J gene lost 4 bases, with 11 bases spanning the gap. This CDR3 is built from 13 residues. Per the germline V gene, CDR1 is SGHTA and CDR2 is FQGNSA. Turning to this clone: The same CDR3 arises from other DNA sequences in this sample as well.

Repertoires were generated with immunoSEQ multiplex PCR, while TCRdb's copy carries only in-frame clones and drops some. This sample has approximately 300,000 clones, with around 90% found just once. The receptor was isolated from a woman aged 25 to 39 who had recovered from COVID-19. The V call is TRBV7-2, the J call TRBJ1-2; no firm D call. Sequencing was done on a sample of PBMCs or T cells enriched from blood (not recorded which). In DNA, the CDR3 is TGTGCCAGCAGCCCAAGGACTAGCTATGGCTACACCTTC. As protein: CASSPRTSYGYTF.